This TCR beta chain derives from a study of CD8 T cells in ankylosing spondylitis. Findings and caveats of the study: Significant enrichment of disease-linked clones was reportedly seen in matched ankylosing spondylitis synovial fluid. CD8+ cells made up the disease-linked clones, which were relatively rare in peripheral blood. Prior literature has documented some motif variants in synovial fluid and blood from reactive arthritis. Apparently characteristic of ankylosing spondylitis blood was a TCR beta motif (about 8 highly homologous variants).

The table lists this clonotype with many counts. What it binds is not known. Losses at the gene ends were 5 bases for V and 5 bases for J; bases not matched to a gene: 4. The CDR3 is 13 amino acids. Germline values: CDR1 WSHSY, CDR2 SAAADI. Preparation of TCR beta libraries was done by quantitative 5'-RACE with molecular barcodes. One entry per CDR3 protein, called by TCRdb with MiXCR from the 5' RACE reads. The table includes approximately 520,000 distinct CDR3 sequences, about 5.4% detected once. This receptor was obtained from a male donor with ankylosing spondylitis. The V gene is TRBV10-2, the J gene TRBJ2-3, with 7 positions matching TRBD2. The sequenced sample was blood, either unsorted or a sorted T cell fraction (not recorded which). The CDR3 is CASSKLALDTQYF. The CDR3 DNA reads TGCGCCAGCAGTAAACTAGCGTTAGATACGCAGTATTTT.